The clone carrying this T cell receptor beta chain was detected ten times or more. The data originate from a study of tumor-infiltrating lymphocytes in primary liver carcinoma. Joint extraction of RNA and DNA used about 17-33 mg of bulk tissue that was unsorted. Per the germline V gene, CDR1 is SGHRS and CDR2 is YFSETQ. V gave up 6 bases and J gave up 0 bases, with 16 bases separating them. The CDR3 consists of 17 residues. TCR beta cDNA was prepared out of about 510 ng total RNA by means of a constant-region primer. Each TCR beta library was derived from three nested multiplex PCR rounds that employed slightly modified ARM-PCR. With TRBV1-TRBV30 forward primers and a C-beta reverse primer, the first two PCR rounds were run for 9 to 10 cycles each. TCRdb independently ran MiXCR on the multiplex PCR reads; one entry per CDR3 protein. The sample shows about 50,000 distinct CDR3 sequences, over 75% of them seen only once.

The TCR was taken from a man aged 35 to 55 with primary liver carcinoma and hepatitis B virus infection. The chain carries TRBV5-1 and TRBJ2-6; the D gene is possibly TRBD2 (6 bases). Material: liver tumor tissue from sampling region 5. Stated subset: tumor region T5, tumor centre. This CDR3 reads CASIEGGRGSGANVLTF. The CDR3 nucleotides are TGCGCCAGCATCGAGGGAGGACGGGGCTCTGGGGCCAACGTCCTGACTTTC.